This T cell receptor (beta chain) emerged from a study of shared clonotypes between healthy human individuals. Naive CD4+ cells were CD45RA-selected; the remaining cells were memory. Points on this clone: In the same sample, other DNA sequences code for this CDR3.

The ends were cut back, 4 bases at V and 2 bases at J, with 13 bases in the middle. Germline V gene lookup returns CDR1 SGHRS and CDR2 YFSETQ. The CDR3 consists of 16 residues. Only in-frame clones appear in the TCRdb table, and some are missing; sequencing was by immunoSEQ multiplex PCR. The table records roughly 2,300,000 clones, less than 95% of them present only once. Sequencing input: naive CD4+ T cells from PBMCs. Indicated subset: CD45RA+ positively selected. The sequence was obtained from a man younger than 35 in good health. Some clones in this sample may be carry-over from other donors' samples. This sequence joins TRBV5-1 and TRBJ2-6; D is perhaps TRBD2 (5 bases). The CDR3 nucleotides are TGCGCCAGCAGCCCCCCGAGGGCTGCTGGGGCCAACGTCCTGACTTTC. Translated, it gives CASSPPRAAGANVLTF.